This T cell receptor (beta chain) was recovered during a study of metastatic and nonmetastatic thyroid tumors. Study-wide background: Repertoire data that came from the blood and tumor or nodule tissue of malignant and benign thyroid patients were compared.

Germline CDR1 is MNHEY and CDR2 is SVGEGT. V lost 6 bases and J lost 4, with 13 bases in between. CDR3 length equals 15 residues. This clone showed up just a few times. Ahead of thyroid surgery, no patient had received treatment of any kind. Authors' methods: Built for papillary thyroid cancer, a distant-metastasis classifier drew on CDR3 differences across clinicopathological groups. MiXCR reprocessed the PCR reads for TCRdb. The authors' filters were not applied to this entry. The repertoire holds 30,000 to 35,000 clones, roughly 29% seen once, with almost 8% in the top ten. The specimen sequenced was blood. This rearrangement joins TRBV6-2 or TRBV6-3 to TRBJ1-6; D perhaps matches TRBD1 (5 bases). This TCR was recovered from a female donor with papillary thyroid cancer or a benign thyroid nodule (not recorded which). Some clones in this sample may be carry-over from other donors' samples. CDR3 in amino acids: CASRAIDSYNSPLHF. CDR3 in DNA: TGTGCCAGCAGGGCCATCGACAGTTATAATTCACCCCTCCACTTT.